This TCR beta chain originates from a study of T cells in Graves' hyperthyroidism and ophthalmopathy. Study details: At the time of initial diagnosis and before any treatment, peripheral blood was collected.

RNA transcripts gave rise to amplified TCR beta CDR3 regions. Using the HTBI primer set, a first-round RT-PCR was run on the TCR CDR3. Via MiXCR, TCRdb re-called the multiplex PCR reads, giving one row per CDR3 protein. The sample contains more than 350,000 distinct CDR3 sequences, about 14% of which appear only once. Material for sequencing was blood. The TCR originated in a woman in her twenties or thirties with Graves' ophthalmopathy.

This CDR3 is CASSLIVRANYGYTF. The CDR3 DNA follows: TGTGCCAGCAGCTTAATTGTCAGGGCGAACTATGGCTACACCTTC. The rearrangement uses TRBV13 and TRBJ1-2; D possibly corresponds to TRBD1 (5 bases). The V and J ends lost 2 bases and 2 bases respectively, with 12 bases between them. This CDR3 has 15 residues. Germline CDR1 is PRHDT and CDR2 is FYEKMQ (reference sequence).